This TCR beta chain was captured in a study of cytomegalovirus exposure and HLA in healthy donors. General study points: Productive rates of about 87% or about 30% were seen for most TCR beta V segments in an earlier analysis. As a later analysis revealed, most CMV-associated TCR beta chains appeared HLA-restricted. Reports showed the classifier diagnosing cytomegalovirus status with high specificity and sensitivity. A missense DCLRE1C variant was associated with V- and J-gene trimming of TCR beta chains in a later analysis, and an independent cohort replicated the association.

The CDR3 covers 15 residues. V was cut by 0 bases and J by 3 bases, with 11 bases left in between. Germline V gene sequence: CDR1 SGDLS, CDR2 YYNGEE. It was with 60 Vbeta and 13 Jbeta primers that the PCR ran. The repertoire was sequenced with immunoSEQ multiplex PCR; TCRdb's copy has only in-frame clones and lacks some. In the table there are around 97,000 clones, roughly 76% of which are singletons. A note on this clone: Its target is not known.

The J gene is TRBJ2-3, the V gene TRBV9; a weak D match, TRBD1 (6 bases). What was sequenced was PBMCs. This TCR came from a middle-aged man in good health and CMV-seronegative. The DNA of the CDR3 is TGTGCCAGCAGCGTAGCAGGGGATGATACAGATACGCAGTATTTT. Residues: CASSVAGDDTDTQYF.